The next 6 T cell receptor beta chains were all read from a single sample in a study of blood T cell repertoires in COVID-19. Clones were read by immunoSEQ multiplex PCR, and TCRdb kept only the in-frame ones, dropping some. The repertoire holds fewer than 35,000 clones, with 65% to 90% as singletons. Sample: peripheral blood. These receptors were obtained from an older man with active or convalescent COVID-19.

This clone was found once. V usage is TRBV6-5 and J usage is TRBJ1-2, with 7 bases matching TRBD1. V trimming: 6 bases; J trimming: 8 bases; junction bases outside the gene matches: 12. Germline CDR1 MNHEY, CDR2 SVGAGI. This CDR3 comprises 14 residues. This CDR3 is CASSRRQGGVGYTF. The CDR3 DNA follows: TGTGCCAGCAGCCGGCGACAAGGGGGCGTGGGCTACACCTTC.

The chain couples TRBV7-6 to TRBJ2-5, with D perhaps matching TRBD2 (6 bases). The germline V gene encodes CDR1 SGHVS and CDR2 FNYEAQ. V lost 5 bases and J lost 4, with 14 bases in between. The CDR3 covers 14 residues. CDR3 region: CASSAYGGRETQYF. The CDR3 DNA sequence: TGTGCCAGCAGCGCCTACGGGGGACGAGAGACCCAGTACTTC.

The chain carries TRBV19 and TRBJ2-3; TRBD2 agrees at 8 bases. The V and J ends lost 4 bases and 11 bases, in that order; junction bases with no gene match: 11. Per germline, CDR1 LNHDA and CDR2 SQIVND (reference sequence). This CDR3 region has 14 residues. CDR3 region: CASSTVAGSGLQYF. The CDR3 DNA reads TGTGCCAGTAGTACCGTAGCGGGATCCGGCTTGCAGTATTTT. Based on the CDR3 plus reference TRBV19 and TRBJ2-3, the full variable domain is DGGITQSPKYLFRKEGQNVTLSCEQNLNHDAMYWYRQDPGQGLRLIYYSQIVNDFQKGDIAEGYSVSREKKESFPLTVTSAQKNPTAFYLCASSTVAGSGLQYFGPGTRLTVL.

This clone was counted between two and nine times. CDR3 amino acids: CASSPTTGDSGYTF. CDR3 coding DNA: TGTGCCAGCAGCCCGACTACGGGGGATTCTGGCTACACCTTC. This chain uses TRBV7-9 with TRBJ1-2; D perhaps matches TRBD1 (5 bases). The CDR3 totals 14 residues. Germline assignment: CDR1 SEHNR and CDR2 FQNEAQ (reference sequence). V was cut by 5 bases and J by 7 bases, with 17 bases left in between.

For the CDR3, the DNA is TGTGCCAGCAGCTTACAGGGGCAAAACACCATATATTTT. It translates to CASSLQGQNTIYF. The V and J genes are TRBV11-2 and TRBJ1-3, with D perhaps matching TRBD1 (6 bases). CDR1 and CDR2 (germline): SGHAT, FQNNGV. The CDR3 runs 13 residues. The V and J ends lost 2 bases and 6 bases respectively, with 8 bases between them.

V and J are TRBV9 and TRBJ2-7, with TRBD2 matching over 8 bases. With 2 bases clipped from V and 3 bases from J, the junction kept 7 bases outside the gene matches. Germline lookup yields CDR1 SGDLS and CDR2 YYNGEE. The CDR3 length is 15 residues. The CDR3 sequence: CASSVGGDLNYEQYF. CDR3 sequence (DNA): TGTGCCAGCAGCGTCGGGGGGGACCTCAACTACGAGCAGTACTTC.